These 18 T cell receptor beta chains share one sample of origin, sequenced in a study of breast tumors, draining lymph nodes, adjacent tissues. Samples came from axillary lymph nodes draining the breast cancer. TCRdb ran MiXCR on the multiplex PCR reads and lists one entry per CDR3 protein. The data hold some 170,000 distinct CDR3 sequences, with 30% to 35% observed a single time. Sequences were obtained from axillary lymph node tissue. All receptors come from a female donor with breast cancer. Some clones in this sample may be carry-over from other donors' samples.

This clonotype came up once. The V call is TRBV7-3, the J call TRBJ1-1; unclear D gene. The V end lost 5 bases, the J end lost 1 base, and 8 bases lay between the germline ends. The CDR3 covers 13 residues. Germline CDR1 and CDR2: SGHTA and FQGTGA. CDR3 sequence: CASSQQENTEAFF. In DNA, the CDR3 is TGTGCCAGCAGCCAGCAGGAGAACACTGAAGCTTTCTTT. Variable domain in full (rest from reference TRBV7-3 and TRBJ1-1): GAGVSQTPSNKVTEKGKYVELRCDPISGHTALYWYRQSLGQGPEFLIYFQGTGAADDSGLPNDRFFAVRPEGSVSTLKIQRTERGDSAVYLCASSQQENTEAFFGQGTRLTVV.

This clonotype was found many times. The V gene is TRBV5-1, the J gene TRBJ1-2; a possible D gene is TRBD1 (5 bases). Germline values: CDR1 SGHRS, CDR2 YFSETQ. This CDR3 contains 13 residues. The V gene lost 0 bases and the J gene lost 5 bases, with 8 bases spanning the gap. The CDR3 protein is CASSLVGEYGYTF. DNA of the CDR3: TGCGCCAGCAGCTTGGTGGGGGAATATGGCTACACCTTC.

A word on this clonotype: At one end the junction does not follow the germline gene, possibly because of a read error. V usage is TRBV25-1 and J usage is TRBJ2-7; D perhaps matches TRBD2 (7 bases). The CDR3 loop spans 15 amino acids. Germline CDR1 reads MGHDK; CDR2 reads SYGVNS. In DNA form, the CDR3 reads TGTGCCAGCAGTCCCCCGGGGCCGACGGGGGGCGAGCAGTCCTTC. Translation gives CASSPPGPTGGEQSF.

The chain joins TRBV6-5 to TRBJ2-3; TRBD1 aligns across 12 bases. This CDR3 is built from 14 residues. The germline gives CDR1 MNHEY, CDR2 SVGAGI. V lost 7 bases, J lost 6 bases, and 5 bases stayed unmatched. CDR3 in DNA: TGTGCCAGCAAAGGGGGACAGGGGGCCGATACGCAGTATTTT. This encodes CASKGGQGADTQYF.

This clonotype was found many times. The chain employs TRBV5-5 and TRBJ2-2; unclear D gene. The CDR3 totals 15 residues. Germline CDR1 reads SGHKS; CDR2 reads YYEKEE (reference sequence). The V end lost 4 bases, the J end lost 4 bases, and 14 bases lay between the germline ends. The CDR3 region is CASSGDFGFTGELFF. The CDR3, as DNA: TGTGCCAGCAGCGGTGACTTTGGGTTCACCGGGGAGCTGTTTTTT.

Remarks on this clonotype: No conserved phenylalanine or tryptophan is present at the end of the CDR3, so a read error is the likely explanation. DNA of the CDR3: TGTGCCAGCAGAACCCGCCGGGGGGGGCTCGGGGCCAACGTCCTGACTCTC. It yields the protein CASRTRRGGLGANVLTL. The gene calls are TRBV10-3 and TRBJ2-6; TRBD2 matches 8 bases. CDR1 and CDR2 (germline): ENHRY, SYGVKD. This CDR3 has 17 residues. V gave up 10 bases and J gave up 4 bases; unmatched junction bases: 15.

V and J are TRBV4-2 and TRBJ1-6; TRBD1 agrees at 7 bases. Germline CDR1 reads LGHNA; CDR2 reads YNFKEQ. This CDR3 is 16 amino acids long. V gave up 4 bases and J gave up 11 bases; unmatched junction bases: 14. Here the CDR3 DNA reads TGTGCCAGCAGCCCGCCCAGGGACAGCCGGACGGCACCCCTCCACTTT. Its translation: CASSPPRDSRTAPLHF.

Remarks on this clonotype: A much bigger clone sits one base away, suggesting this may be a read error. The rearrangement links TRBV6-2 or TRBV6-3 to TRBJ2-5; D is perhaps TRBD1 (5 bases). Germline loops: CDR1 MNHEY, CDR2 SVGEGT. The CDR3 has 13 residues. In DNA, the CDR3 is TGTGCCGGCAGCTCGACAGAGCAAGAGACCCAGTACTTC. As protein: CAGSSTEQETQYF.

The chain carries TRBV20-1 and TRBJ1-2; TRBD1 matches at 11 bases. CDR1 and CDR2 from the germline V gene are DFQATT and SNEGSKA (reference sequence). This CDR3 region has 18 residues. The junction had 13 bases not matched to a gene; V was cut back by 2 bases and J by 2 bases. CDR3 sequence: CSARNRDRGGKGNYGYTF. The CDR3 nucleotides read TGCAGTGCTAGAAACCGGGACAGGGGGGGTAAGGGCAACTATGGCTACACCTTC.

The J gene is TRBJ1-4, the V gene TRBV11-2; D is unresolved. The CDR3 runs 14 residues. Looked up from germline, CDR1 is SGHAT and CDR2 is FQNNGV. V lost 1 base, J lost 8 bases, and 11 bases lay in between. The CDR3 region is CASSLVRSGEKLFF. The DNA for the CDR3 is TGTGCCAGCAGCTTAGTCAGGTCCGGCGAAAAACTGTTTTTT.

In its sample, this clonotype was seen many times. The chain has TRBV30 and TRBJ1-6; D unresolved. Trimming stripped 0 bases from V and 4 bases from J, with 22 bases between. Per germline, CDR1 GTSNPN and CDR2 SVGIG (reference sequence). CDR3 length: 19 residues. Here the CDR3 DNA reads TGTGCCTGGAGTGTATGGGATACTAGGGATACTATTTATAATTCACCCCTCCACTTT. Protein product: CAWSVWDTRDTIYNSPLHF.

This clonotype came up many times. This rearrangement joins TRBV5-1 to TRBJ2-2; weak D call: TRBD1 (5 bases). Trimming removed 5 bases at V and 1 base at J, with 9 bases between. Looked up from germline, CDR1 is SGHRS and CDR2 is YFSETQ. The CDR3 has 14 residues. Here the CDR3 reads CASRVTGNTGELFF. CDR3 DNA sequence: TGCGCCAGCAGAGTCACAGGGAACACCGGGGAGCTGTTTTTT.

This clonotype showed up many times. The chain links TRBV12-3 or TRBV12-4 to TRBJ1-2; TRBD1 is a possible D gene (5 bases). This CDR3 spans 14 amino acids. The V end lost 7 bases, the J end lost 4 bases, and 16 bases lay between the germline ends. The CDR3 nucleotides read TGTGCCAGCACCAAAGACCGGGGGGTCTATGGCTACACCTTC. Protein sequence: CASTKDRGVYGYTF.

This clonotype has just a few counts. The chain recombines TRBV10-1 with TRBJ1-2; D ambiguous. V was pared by 0 bases and J by 5 bases, with 7 bases between. The CDR3 length is 13 residues. The germline V gene encodes CDR1 WNHNN and CDR2 SYGVQD (reference sequence). CDR3 DNA sequence: TGCGCCAGCAGTGAGTCTAGGGATTATGGCTACACCTTC. Its protein product is CASSESRDYGYTF.

This clonotype was recorded at least ten times. This rearrangement joins TRBV5-1 to TRBJ1-2; the D gene is possibly TRBD1 (6 bases). Between the trimmed V and J ends, which lost 3 bases and 6 bases, there was a span of 18 bases. The CDR3 spans 15 residues. Germline loops: CDR1 SGHRS, CDR2 YFSETQ. Written as DNA, the CDR3 is TGCGCCAGCAGCTGGGCGGCAGGGGACTCTAATGGCTACACCTTC. Translated, it gives CASSWAAGDSNGYTF.

The chain has TRBV20-1 and TRBJ1-5; 7 nucleotides align to TRBD1. The trim removed 4 bases at V and 4 bases at J, leaving 1 base unmatched. Germline values: CDR1 DFQATT, CDR2 SNEGSKA (reference sequence). The CDR3 sequence is 12 residues long. The CDR3 nucleotides read TGCAGTGCTAACAGGGGTAATCAGCCCCAGCATTTT. This translates into CSANRGNQPQHF.

In its sample, this clonotype was seen many times. The chain links TRBV5-5 to TRBJ2-7, with 12 bases lining up with TRBD1. Losses at the gene ends were 3 bases for V and 4 bases for J; bases not matched to a gene: 14. This CDR3 is 18 amino acids long. CDR1 and CDR2 (germline): SGHKS, YYEKEE (reference sequence). CDR3: CASSYLGLRDRGQYEQYF. In DNA form, the CDR3 reads TGTGCCAGCAGCTACCTGGGGTTAAGGGACAGGGGGCAATACGAGCAGTACTTC.

Details on this clonotype: As the CDR3 is not closed by the conserved phenylalanine or tryptophan, this likely results from a read error. This sequence joins TRBV6-5 and TRBJ1-1; D not certain. V lost 6 bases and J 1 base, leaving 9 bases between the germline ends. Germline V CDR1 and CDR2: MNHEY, SVGAGI. CDR3 length: 13 residues. The DNA of the CDR3 is TGTGCCAGCAGATCCATCGGGAACACTGAAGCTTTCTCT. Its protein product is CASRSIGNTEAFS.